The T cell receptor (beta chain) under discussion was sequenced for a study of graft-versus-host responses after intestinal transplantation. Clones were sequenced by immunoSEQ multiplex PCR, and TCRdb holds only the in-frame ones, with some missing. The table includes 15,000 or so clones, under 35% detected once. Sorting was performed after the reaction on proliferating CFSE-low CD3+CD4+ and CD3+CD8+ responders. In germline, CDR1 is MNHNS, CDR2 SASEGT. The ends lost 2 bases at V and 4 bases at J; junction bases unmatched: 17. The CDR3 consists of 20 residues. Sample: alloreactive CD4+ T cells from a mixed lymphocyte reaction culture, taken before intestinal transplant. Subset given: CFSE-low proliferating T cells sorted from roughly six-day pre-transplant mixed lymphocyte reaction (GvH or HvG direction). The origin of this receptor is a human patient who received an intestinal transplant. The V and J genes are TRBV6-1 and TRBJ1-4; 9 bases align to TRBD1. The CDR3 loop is CASSELRGTGPVGSNEKLFF. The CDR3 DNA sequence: TGTGCCAGCAGTGAACTACGAGGGACAGGGCCCGTCGGGAGTAATGAAAAACTGTTTTTT.